Listed below are T cell receptor beta chains from one sample, sequenced in a study of tumor-infiltrating lymphocytes in primary liver carcinoma. TCRdb re-analysed the multiplex PCR reads in MiXCR, keeping a single row per CDR3 protein. The sample shows 75,000 or so distinct CDR3 sequences, more than 60% of them seen only once. Sequencing was carried out using liver tumor tissue from sampling region 4. These receptors all stem from a man aged 35 to 55 with primary liver carcinoma and hepatitis B virus infection. The CDR3 runs from the conserved cysteine through the conserved F or W. A D gene is named only where the DNA matches it firmly. Rows may omit the clone size; those that give it use once, few, many or a size class.

NA	TRBV28	TRBJ2-1	NA	CASVLNSYNEQFF	TGTGCCAGCGTTCTTAACAGTTACAATGAGCAGTTCTTC
NA	TRBV6-1	TRBJ1-5	NA	CASSDTGDVPQHF	TGTGCTAGCAGCGATACAGGTGATGTCCCCCAGCATTTT
NA	TRBV11-1	TRBJ2-1	NA	CASNFGPRRFF	TGTGCTAGCAACTTCGGTCCCAGGCGGTTCTTC
many	TRBV13	TRBJ2-5	NA	CASSLGRIQETQYF	TGTGCCAGCAGCCTCGGACGGATTCAAGAGACCCAGTACTTC
NA	TRBV4-1	TRBJ1-2	NA	CTSSQPTGAPYGYTF	TGCACCAGCAGCCAGCCTACCGGGGCCCCCTATGGTTACACCTTC
once	TRBV29-1	TRBJ1-1	NA	CSVRRGIDNTEAFF	TGCAGCGTCCGAAGGGGGATTGATAACACTGAAGCTTTCTTT
NA	TRBV10-3	TRBJ1-2	NA	CAISGSAAGTNYGYTF	TGTGCCATCAGTGGCAGCGCCGCCGGGACAAACTATGGTTACACCTTC
NA	TRBV10-3	TRBJ2-3	NA	CAISEQGGDAQYF	TGTGCCATCAGTGAACAGGGCGGTGATGCGCAGTATTTT
NA	TRBV10-3	TRBJ2-7	TRBD1	CAISGVDRTPCEQYF	TGTGCCATTAGTGGGGTGGACAGGACACCCTGCGAGCAGTACTTC
many	TRBV12-3/TRBV12-4	TRBJ1-4	NA	CASSLALEEKLFF	TGTGCCAGCAGTTTAGCGCTAGAAGAAAAACTGTTTTTT
once	TRBV11-2	TRBJ1-3	NA	CASGPSTGGNTIYF	TGTGCCAGCGGCCCCTCAACAGGAGGAAACACCATATATTTC
few	TRBV28	TRBJ2-6	NA	CASSSSGTNVLTF	TGTGCCAGCAGTTCGTCTGGGACCAACGTCCTGACTTTC
NA	TRBV29-1	TRBJ2-1	NA	CSIDQESDEQFF	TGCAGTATTGATCAGGAATCCGATGAGCAGTTCTTC
NA	TRBV11-3	TRBJ2-2	TRBD1	CASSLGQVGAGELFF	TGTGCTAGCAGCTTAGGACAGGTTGGCGCCGGGGAGCTGTTTTTT
many	TRBV6-1	TRBJ2-1	NA	CASSEDRAGEQFF	TGTGCCAGCAGTGAAGATAGAGCGGGTGAGCAGTTCTTC